This T cell receptor (beta chain) was recorded in a study of tumor-infiltrating lymphocytes in primary liver carcinoma. Germline CDR1 MGHRA, CDR2 YSYEKL. CDR3 length equals 15 residues. The authors made TCR beta cDNA from around 500 ng total RNA with a constant-region primer. Investigators got TCR beta libraries out of three nested multiplex PCR rounds, done with slightly modified ARM-PCR. The study ran its first two PCR rounds for around 10 cycles each, using TRBV1-TRBV30 forward primers and a C-beta reverse primer. TCRdb re-analysed the multiplex PCR reads in MiXCR, keeping a single row per CDR3 protein. The sample yields more than 95,000 distinct CDR3 sequences, roughly 80% seen once. Co-extraction of RNA and DNA was performed on 20-30 mg of unsorted bulk tissue. Primary liver carcinomas in the patients were surgically resected. Worth noting for this clonotype: As yet, its antigen is unknown. Its ends do not fully match the called genes, so a read error is possible.

Study findings and constraints: The study found tumor-adjacent and tumor-blood pairs overlapped less than tumor region pairs.

Sequencing input: liver tumor tissue from sampling region 3. As to subset: tumor region T3, left-lateral pole. The rearrangement joins TRBV4-1 to TRBJ2-7, with D maybe TRBD1 (6 bases). The receptor comes from a man aged 40-50 years with primary liver carcinoma and hepatitis B virus infection. The CDR3 loop reads CASRQTPGTTYEQYF. CDR3 DNA sequence: TGCGCCAGCAGACAAACCCCCGGGACAACCTACGAGCAATACTTC.